This T cell receptor (beta chain) was found in a study of T cell responses to AZD1222 COVID-19 vaccine. This table comes from immunoSEQ multiplex PCR, and its TCRdb copy is limited to in-frame clones, with some not included. Of roughly 140,000 clones in the sample, 90% were seen once. CDR3 length equals 14 residues. Looked up from germline, CDR1 is LGHDT and CDR2 is YNNKEL (reference sequence). The J segment lost 1 base and the V segment lost 8 bases, leaving 6 bases of the junction unmatched. This TCR derives from an adult in good health. The source material was peripheral blood, sampled on day 0 of AZD1222 vaccination. The chain recombines TRBV3-1 (or the pseudogene TRBV3-2) with TRBJ1-2, with 8 bases fitting TRBD1. CDR3 DNA: TGTGCCAGCGCGGGGGACAGGAATAACTATGGCTACACCTTC. Amino acid sequence: CASAGDRNNYGYTF.